This entry describes one T cell receptor (beta chain). The PCR used 60 Vbeta and 13 Jbeta primers. Sequencing was performed with immunoSEQ multiplex PCR; in TCRdb, only in-frame clones are kept and a portion is missing. The sample includes 130,000 or so clones, approximately 80% of them seen just once. This sample was taken from a study of cytomegalovirus exposure and HLA in healthy donors. The length of the CDR3 is 14 residues. Trimming removed 10 bases from V and 0 bases from J; junction bases left unmatched: 6. Looked up from germline, CDR1 is ENHRY and CDR2 is SYGVKD. The sequenced sample was PBMCs. This chain links TRBV10-3 with TRBJ2-3; 8 bases agree with TRBD1. This TCR was recovered from a man aged 30-40 years in good health and CMV-seronegative. CDR3 nucleotide sequence: TGTGCCACCCGGGACAGGCTGAGCACAGATACGCAGTATTTT. This codes for CATRDRLSTDTQYF.